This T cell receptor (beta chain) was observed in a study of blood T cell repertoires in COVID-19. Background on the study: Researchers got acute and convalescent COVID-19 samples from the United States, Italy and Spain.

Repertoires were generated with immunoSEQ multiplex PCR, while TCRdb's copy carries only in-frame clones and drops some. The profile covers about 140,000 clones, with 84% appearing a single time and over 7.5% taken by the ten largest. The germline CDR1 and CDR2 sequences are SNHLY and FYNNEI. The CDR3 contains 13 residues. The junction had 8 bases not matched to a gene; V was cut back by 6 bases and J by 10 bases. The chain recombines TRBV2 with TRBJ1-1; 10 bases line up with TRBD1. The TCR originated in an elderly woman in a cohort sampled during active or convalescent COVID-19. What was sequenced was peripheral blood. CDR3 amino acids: CASRGQGFNGAFF. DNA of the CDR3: TGTGCCAGCAGGGGACAGGGGTTCAATGGAGCTTTCTTT. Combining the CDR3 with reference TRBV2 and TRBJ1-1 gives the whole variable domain EPEVTQTPSHQVTQMGQEVILRCVPISNHLYFYWYRQILGQKVEFLVSFYNNEISEKSEIFDDQFSVERPDGSNFTLKIRSTKLEDSAMYFCASRGQGFNGAFFGQGTRLTVV.